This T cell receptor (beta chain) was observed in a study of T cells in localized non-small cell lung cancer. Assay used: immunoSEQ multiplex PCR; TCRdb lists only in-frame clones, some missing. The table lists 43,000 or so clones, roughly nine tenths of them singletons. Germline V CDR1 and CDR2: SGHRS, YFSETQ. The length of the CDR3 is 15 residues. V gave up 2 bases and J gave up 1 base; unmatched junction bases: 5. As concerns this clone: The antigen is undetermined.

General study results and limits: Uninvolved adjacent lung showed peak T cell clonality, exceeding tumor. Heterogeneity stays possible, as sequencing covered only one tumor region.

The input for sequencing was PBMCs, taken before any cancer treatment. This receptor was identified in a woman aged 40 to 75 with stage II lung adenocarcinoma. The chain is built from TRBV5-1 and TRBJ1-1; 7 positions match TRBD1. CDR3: CASSFLTGSNTEAFF. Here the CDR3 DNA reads TGCGCCAGCAGCTTTCTGACAGGGTCGAACACTGAAGCTTTCTTT.